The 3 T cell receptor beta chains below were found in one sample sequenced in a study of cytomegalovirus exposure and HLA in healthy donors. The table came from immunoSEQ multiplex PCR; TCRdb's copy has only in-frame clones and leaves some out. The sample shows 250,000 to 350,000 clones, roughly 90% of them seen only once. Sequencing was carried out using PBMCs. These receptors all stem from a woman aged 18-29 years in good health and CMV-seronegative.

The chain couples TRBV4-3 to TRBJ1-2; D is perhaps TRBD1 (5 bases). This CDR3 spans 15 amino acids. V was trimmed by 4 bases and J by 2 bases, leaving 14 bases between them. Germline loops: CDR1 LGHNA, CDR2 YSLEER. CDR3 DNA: TGCGCCAGCAGCCTCGGCGGTTCAGGGAACTATGGCTACACCTTC. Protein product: CASSLGGSGNYGYTF.

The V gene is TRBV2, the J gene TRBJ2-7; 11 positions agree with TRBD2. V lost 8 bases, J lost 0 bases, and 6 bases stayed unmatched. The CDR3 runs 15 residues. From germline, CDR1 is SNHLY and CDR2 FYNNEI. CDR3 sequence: CASARTSGLSYEQYF. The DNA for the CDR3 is TGTGCCAGCGCAAGGACTAGCGGGCTCTCCTACGAGCAGTACTTC.

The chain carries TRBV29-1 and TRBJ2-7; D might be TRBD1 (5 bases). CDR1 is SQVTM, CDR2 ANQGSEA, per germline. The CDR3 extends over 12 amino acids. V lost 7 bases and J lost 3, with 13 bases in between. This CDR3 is CSAKNTGYEQYF. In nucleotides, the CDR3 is TGCAGCGCAAAAAATACAGGCTACGAGCAGTACTTC.